This T cell receptor beta chain is drawn from a study of CD8 T cells in ankylosing spondylitis (dated by TCRdb to 2015 to 2018). At the level of the whole study: The study set out to find disease-linked TCR variants by profiling T cell receptor beta repertoires in ankylosing spondylitis patients and healthy donors. Samples of peripheral blood were taken, and for ankylosing spondylitis patients, synovial fluid was collected as well. The whole study cohort included 108 healthy donors and under 30 ankylosing spondylitis patients.

This clonotype was observed at least ten times. Its specific antigen is unknown. Nothing much larger sits one base from this clone, and base qualities are not available. Trimming takes 0 bases from V and 8 bases from J, and the germline ends sit 15 bases apart. For CDR1 and CDR2, the germline V gene lists SGDLS and YYNGEE. The CDR3 numbers 15 residues from cysteine through phenylalanine. Only the CDR3 region is kept as DNA, spanning 45 bases read in frame from base 1. General findings and caveats noted by the study authors: A TCR beta motif made up of 7 to 9 highly homologous amino acid variants appeared to be characteristic of blood from ankylosing spondylitis patients. Some motif variants were previously reported in synovial fluid and blood of reactive arthritis patients, suggesting common disease-initiation mechanisms. The disease-linked clones had a CD8+ phenotype and were found at relatively low frequencies in peripheral blood. Significant enrichment of the disease-linked clones was reported in matched synovial fluid samples from ankylosing spondylitis patients.

Sequencing took place on an Illumina HiSeq 2500. Quantitative 5'-RACE with molecular barcodes was the method used to prepare the TCR beta libraries. The study's processing was this. A new computational method based on a probabilistic model of VDJ rearrangement was used to identify disease-linked TCR variants. The public reads were reprocessed in TCRdb via fastp at Q25 and MiXCR, keeping in-frame beta chains. Identical CDR3 protein sequences are pooled into one entry, listed with their most common genes and DNA. These V and J calls are TCRdb output, not the study's own analysis. The sample data list 25,000 to 35,000 distinct CDR3 sequences, and less than 5.5% of these were observed just once. The ten most abundant clones make up over 1.5% of the sample.

The clonotype was recovered from a female donor with ankylosing spondylitis or in good health (not recorded which). The rearrangement combines TRBV9 with TRBJ2-1; tentative D gene TRBD2, with 6 bases matching. The sample comprised blood, either unsorted or a sorted T cell fraction (not recorded which). The CDR3 region has the sequence CASSVESAGLHEQFF. The bases are TGTGCCAGCAGCGTAGAGAGCGCGGGGTTACATGAGCAGTTCTTC.